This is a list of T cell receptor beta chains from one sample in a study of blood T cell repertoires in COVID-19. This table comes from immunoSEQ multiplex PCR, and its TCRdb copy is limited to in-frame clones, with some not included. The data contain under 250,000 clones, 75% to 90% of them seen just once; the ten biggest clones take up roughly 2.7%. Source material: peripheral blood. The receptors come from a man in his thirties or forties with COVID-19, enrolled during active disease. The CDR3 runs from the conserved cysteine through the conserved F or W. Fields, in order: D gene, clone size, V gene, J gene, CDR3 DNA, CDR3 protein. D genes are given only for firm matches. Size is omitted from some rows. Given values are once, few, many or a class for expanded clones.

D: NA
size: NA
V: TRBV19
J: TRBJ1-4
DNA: TGTGCCAGTAGTGGTCTCCGGGGACACCCATCGTGGAAACTGTTTTTT
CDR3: CASSGLRGHPSWKLFF

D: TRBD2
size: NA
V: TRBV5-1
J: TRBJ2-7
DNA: TGCGCCAGCAGCTTGGTAGCGGGGGCCCCGCCCTACGAGCAGTACTTC
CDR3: CASSLVAGAPPYEQYF

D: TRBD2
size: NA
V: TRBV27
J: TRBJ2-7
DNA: TGTGCCAGCAGTTTGCGCGGGAGTGGGTACGAGCAGTACTTC
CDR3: CASSLRGSGYEQYF

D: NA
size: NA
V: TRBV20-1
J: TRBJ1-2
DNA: TGCAGTGCCCCCCCCCACGGGGGCTACACCTTC
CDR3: CSAPPHGGYTF

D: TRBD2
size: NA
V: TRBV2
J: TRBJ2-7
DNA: TGTGCCAGCGGGACTAGCGGAAACCCTTCCTACGAGCAGTACTTC
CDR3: CASGTSGNPSYEQYF

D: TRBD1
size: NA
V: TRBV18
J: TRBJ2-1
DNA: TGTGCCAGCTCACCCGGCAGGGGGCAAGGTGAGCAGTTCTTC
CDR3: CASSPGRGQGEQFF

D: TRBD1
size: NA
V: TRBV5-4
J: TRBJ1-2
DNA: TGTGCCAGCAGCCCGGGACAGGTTACAGTTGGCTACACCTTC
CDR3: CASSPGQVTVGYTF

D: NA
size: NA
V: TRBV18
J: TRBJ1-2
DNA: TGTGCCAGCTCACCACCGGGGGGGCGTTATGGCTACACCTTC
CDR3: CASSPPGGRYGYTF

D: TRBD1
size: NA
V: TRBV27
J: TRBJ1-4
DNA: TGTGCCAGCAGTCGACAGGGCGGTGGTGAAAAACTGTTTTTT
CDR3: CASSRQGGGEKLFF

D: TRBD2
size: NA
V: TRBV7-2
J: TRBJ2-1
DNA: TGTGCCAGCAGCTTAGTAATTCCTAGCGGGCGATTCACCTACAATGAGCAGTTCTTC
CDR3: CASSLVIPSGRFTYNEQFF

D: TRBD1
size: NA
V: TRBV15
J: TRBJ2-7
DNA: TGTGCCACCAGCACCCCGGGACAGGGGACGTACGAGCAGTACTTC
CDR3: CATSTPGQGTYEQYF

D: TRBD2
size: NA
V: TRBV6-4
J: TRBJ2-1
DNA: TGTGCCAGCAGTGACTCGATATCGCTAGCGGGAAACAATGAGCAGTTCTTC
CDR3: CASSDSISLAGNNEQFF

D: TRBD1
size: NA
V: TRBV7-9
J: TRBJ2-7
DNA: TGTGCCAGCAGCACATCCTGGGGACAGGGGGATTACGAGCAGTACTTC
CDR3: CASSTSWGQGDYEQYF

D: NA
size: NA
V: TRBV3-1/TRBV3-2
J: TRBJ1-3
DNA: TGTGCCAGCAGCCAGGCTCAGGGGTATGGAAACACCATATATTTT
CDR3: CASSQAQGYGNTIYF

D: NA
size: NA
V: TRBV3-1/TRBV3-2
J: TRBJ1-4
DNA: TGTGCCAGCAGCCCGAGAGGGATTGGAGAAAAACTGTTTTTT
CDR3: CASSPRGIGEKLFF

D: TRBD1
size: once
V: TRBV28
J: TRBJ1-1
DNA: TGTGCCAGCACCCTTGAGGACAGGGGGAGAAGGACTGAAGCTTTCTTT
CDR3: CASTLEDRGRRTEAFF

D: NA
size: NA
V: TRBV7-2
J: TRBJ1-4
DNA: TGTGCCAGCAGCCCACAGTCGGCGGGGGTAGGGGAAAAACTGTTTTTT
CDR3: CASSPQSAGVGEKLFF

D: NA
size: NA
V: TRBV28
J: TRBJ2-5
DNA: TGTGCCAGCAGTTTATCGCGGGACAGCTACCAAGAGACCCAGTACTTC
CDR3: CASSLSRDSYQETQYF

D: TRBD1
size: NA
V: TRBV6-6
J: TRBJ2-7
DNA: TGTGCCAGCAGGTCAACAGGGGGCAACGAGCAGTACTTC
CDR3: CASRSTGGNEQYF

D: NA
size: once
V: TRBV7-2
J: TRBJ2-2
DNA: TGTGCCAGCAGCTCGCTGGGCCTCCGGGATAACCGCGGGGAGCTGTTTTTT
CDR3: CASSSLGLRDNRGELFF

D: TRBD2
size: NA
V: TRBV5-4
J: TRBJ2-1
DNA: TGTGCCAGCAGCTCCAACCTAGCGGGAGCCTACAATGAGCAGTTCTTC
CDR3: CASSSNLAGAYNEQFF

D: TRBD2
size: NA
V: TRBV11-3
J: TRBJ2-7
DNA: TGTGCCAGCAGCTTGGGTCTGGGGCTAGCGGAGAGCCACGAGCAGTACTTC
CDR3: CASSLGLGLAESHEQYF

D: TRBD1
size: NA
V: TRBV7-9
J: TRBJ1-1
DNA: TGTGCCAGCAGCTTCCCCCAGGGGGGCACTGAAGCTTTCTTT
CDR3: CASSFPQGGTEAFF

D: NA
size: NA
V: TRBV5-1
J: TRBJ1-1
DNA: TGCGCCAGCAGCTTGCTCTGGGACAAACTGAACACTGAAGCTTTCTTT
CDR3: CASSLLWDKLNTEAFF

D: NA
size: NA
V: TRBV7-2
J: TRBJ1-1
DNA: TGTGCCAGCAGTCGCCAGGGGAACACTGAAGCTTTCTTT
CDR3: CASSRQGNTEAFF

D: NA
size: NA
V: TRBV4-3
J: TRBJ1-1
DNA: TGCGCCAGCAGCCAAGGCGGGCTAACAGGGCGCGAGGGGACTGAAGCTTTCTTT
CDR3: CASSQGGLTGREGTEAFF

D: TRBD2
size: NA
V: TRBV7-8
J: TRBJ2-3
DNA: TGTGCCAGCAGCTTTAGACTAGCGGGGTCTAGCACAGATACGCAGTATTTT
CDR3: CASSFRLAGSSTDTQYF

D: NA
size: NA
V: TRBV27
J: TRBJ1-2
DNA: TGTGCCAGCACTTTAACCGGGACAACTTCTAACTATGGCTACACCTTC
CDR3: CASTLTGTTSNYGYTF

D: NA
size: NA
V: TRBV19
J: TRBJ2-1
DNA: TGTGCCAGTAGGACAGGATACAATGAGCAGTTCTTC
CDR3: CASRTGYNEQFF

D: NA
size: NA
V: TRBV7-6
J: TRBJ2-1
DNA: TGTGCCAGCACCTATGATGGTGGGAGCAAGTACAATGAGCAGTTCTTC
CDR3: CASTYDGGSKYNEQFF

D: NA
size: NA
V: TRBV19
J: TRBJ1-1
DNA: TGTGCCAGTAGGCGAAATACTGAAGCTTTCTTT
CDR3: CASRRNTEAFF

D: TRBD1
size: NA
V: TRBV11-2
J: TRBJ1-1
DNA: TGTGCCAGCAGCGCGACAGGGGGGGAATACACTGAAGCTTTCTTT
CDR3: CASSATGGEYTEAFF

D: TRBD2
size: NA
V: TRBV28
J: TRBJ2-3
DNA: TGTGCCAGCAGTCCCTGGCTAGCGGGAGACGATACGCAGTATTTT
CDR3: CASSPWLAGDDTQYF

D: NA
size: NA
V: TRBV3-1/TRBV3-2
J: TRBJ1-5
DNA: TGTGCCAGCAGCCCATCCCCCATCAATCAGCCCCAGCATTTT
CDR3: CASSPSPINQPQHF

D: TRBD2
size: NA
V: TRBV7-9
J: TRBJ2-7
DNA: TGTGCCAGCAGCGGAGCTAGCGGATTCTCCTACGAGCAGTACTTC
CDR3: CASSGASGFSYEQYF

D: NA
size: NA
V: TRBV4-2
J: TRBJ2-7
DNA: TGTGCCAGCAGCCAAGATACTGTCTCGGAGCTCCCAATTCACTACGAGCAGTACTTC
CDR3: CASSQDTVSELPIHYEQYF

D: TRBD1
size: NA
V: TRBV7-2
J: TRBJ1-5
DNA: TGTGCCAGCAGCTCGACAGGGCCCGATCAGCCCCAGCATTTT
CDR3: CASSSTGPDQPQHF

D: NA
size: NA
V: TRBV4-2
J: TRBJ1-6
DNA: TGTGCCAGCAGCCAATATTTCCAGGGAGGCAATTCACCCCTCCACTTT
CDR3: CASSQYFQGGNSPLHF

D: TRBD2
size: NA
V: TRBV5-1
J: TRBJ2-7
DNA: TGCGCCAGCAGCTTAAGTCTAGCTAGCGGGAGACGTTACGAGCAGTACTTC
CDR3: CASSLSLASGRRYEQYF

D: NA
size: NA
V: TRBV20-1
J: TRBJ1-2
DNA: TGCAGTGCTAGTTTACAGGAAACTTATGGCTACACCTTC
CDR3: CSASLQETYGYTF

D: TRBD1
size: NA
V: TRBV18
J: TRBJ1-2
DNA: TGTGCCAGCTCACCCTCCACCGGGACAGGGGGTGGTGGCTACACCTTC
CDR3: CASSPSTGTGGGGYTF

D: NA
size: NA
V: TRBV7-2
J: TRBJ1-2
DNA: TGTGCCAGCAGCTTTTACAACAGGGACTATGGCTACACCTTC
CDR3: CASSFYNRDYGYTF

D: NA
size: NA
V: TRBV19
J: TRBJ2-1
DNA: TGTGCCAGTAGTATAGATCATATAGCGGACCATGGCAATGAGCAGTTCTTC
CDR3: CASSIDHIADHGNEQFF

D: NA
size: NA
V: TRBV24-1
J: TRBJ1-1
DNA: TGTGCCACCAGTGATTCGTTTAACAGACACTGCGAAGCTTTCTTT
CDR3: CATSDSFNRHCEAFF

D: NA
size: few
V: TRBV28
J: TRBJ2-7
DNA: TGTGCCAGCAGTTTAGACAGACTCCCATTCTACGAGCAGTACTTC
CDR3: CASSLDRLPFYEQYF

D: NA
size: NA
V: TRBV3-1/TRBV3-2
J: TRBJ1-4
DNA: TGTGCCAGCAGCCAAAATCGGGTTGCAACTAATGAAAAACTGTTTTTT
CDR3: CASSQNRVATNEKLFF

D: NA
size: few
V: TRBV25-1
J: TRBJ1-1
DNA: TGTGCCAGCAGTATAACAGGGCTGACTGAAGCTTTCTTT
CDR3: CASSITGLTEAFF

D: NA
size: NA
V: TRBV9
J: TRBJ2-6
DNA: TGTGCCAGCAGCCCCTACACGCGGGGGGCCAACGTCCTGACTTTC
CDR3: CASSPYTRGANVLTF

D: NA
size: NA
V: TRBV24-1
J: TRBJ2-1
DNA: TGTGCCACCAGTGATTTTCTACAGAGAGACAATGAGCAGTTCTTC
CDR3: CATSDFLQRDNEQFF

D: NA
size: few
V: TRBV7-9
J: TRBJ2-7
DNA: TGTGCCAGCAGCTTAGCGGGGCAGGACTACGAGCAGTACTTC
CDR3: CASSLAGQDYEQYF